This TCR beta chain was sequenced in a study of PD-1 blockade in classical Hodgkin lymphoma. On the study more broadly: Patients had nivolumab dosed at 3 mg/kg, delivered intravenously every 2 weeks.

After autologous stem cell transplantation all patients relapsed, and prior brentuximab vedotin exposure differed between cohorts. Trimming at V came to 6 bases and at J to 9 bases, leaving 16 bases not matched to a gene. This CDR3 is 16 amino acids long. Germline V gene data show CDR1 as WSHSY and CDR2 as SAAADI. Produced via immunoSEQ multiplex PCR; TCRdb's table is partial and in-frame only. The repertoire holds some 31,000 clones, with approximately 70% as singletons. With regard to this clone: Antigen: not known.

Regarding the study as a whole: Those starting nivolumab under 1 year post-ASCT were excluded. Newly diagnosed patients had baseline TCR diversity that was reportedly lower than that of healthy donors. Newly diagnosed patients had diversity similar to the baseline diversity of complete responders.

The clonotype comes from a human donor with classical Hodgkin lymphoma. The genes are TRBV10-2 and TRBJ2-1, with 8 nucleotides matching TRBD2. This sample comprised peripheral blood mononuclear cells (PBMCs), obtained before the second cycle of nivolumab. In nucleotides, the CDR3 is TGCGCCAGCAGACCCGTAGCAGCGGGGGCTGGCGGTGAGCAGTTCTTC. This codes for CASRPVAAGAGGEQFF.